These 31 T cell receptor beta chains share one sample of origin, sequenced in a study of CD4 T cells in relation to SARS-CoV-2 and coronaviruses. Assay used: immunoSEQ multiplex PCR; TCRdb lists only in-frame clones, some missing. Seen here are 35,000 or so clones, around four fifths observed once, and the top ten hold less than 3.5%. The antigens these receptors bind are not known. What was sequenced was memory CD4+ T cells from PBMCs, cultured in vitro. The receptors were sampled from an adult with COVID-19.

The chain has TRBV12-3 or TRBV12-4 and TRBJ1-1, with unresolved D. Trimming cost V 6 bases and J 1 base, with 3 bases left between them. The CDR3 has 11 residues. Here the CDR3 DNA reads TGTGCCAGCAGCCCGAACACTGAAGCTTTCTTT. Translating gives CASSPNTEAFF.

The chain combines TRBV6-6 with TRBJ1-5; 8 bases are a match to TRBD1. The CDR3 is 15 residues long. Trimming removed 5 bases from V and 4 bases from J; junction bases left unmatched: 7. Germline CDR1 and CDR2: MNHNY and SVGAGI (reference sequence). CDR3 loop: CASSGGQGRNQPQHF. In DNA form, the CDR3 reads TGTGCCAGCAGTGGAGGACAGGGAAGGAATCAGCCCCAGCATTTT.

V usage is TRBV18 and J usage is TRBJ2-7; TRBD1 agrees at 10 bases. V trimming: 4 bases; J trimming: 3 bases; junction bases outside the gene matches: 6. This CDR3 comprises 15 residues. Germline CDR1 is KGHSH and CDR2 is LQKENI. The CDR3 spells CASSLGQGIYYEQYF. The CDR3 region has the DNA TGTGCCAGCTCACTGGGACAGGGGATTTACTACGAGCAGTACTTC.

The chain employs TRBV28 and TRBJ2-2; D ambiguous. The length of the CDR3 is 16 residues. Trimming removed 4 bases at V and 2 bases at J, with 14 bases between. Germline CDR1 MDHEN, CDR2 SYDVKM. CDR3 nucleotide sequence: TGTGCCAGCAGTTCCCTCCTCGCCCTTAACACCGGGGAGCTGTTTTTT. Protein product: CASSSLLALNTGELFF.

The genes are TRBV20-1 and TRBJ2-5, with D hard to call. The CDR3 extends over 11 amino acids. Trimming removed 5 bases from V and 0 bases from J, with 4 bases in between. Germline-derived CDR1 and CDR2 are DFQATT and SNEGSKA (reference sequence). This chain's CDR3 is CSAYYQETQYF. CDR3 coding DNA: TGCAGTGCTTACTACCAAGAGACCCAGTACTTC.

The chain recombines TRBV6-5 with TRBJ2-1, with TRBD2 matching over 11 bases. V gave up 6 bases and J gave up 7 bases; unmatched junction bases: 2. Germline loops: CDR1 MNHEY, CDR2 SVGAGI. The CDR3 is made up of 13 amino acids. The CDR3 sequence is CASRRTSGNEQFF. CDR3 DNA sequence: TGTGCCAGCAGACGGACTAGCGGGAATGAGCAGTTCTTC.

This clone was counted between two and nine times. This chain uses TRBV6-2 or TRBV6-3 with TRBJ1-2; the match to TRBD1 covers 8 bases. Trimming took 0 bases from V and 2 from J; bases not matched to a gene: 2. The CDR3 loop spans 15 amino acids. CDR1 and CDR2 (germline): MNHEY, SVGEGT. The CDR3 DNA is TGTGCCAGCAGTTACTCGGGACAGGTCAACTATGGCTACACCTTC. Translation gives CASSYSGQVNYGYTF.

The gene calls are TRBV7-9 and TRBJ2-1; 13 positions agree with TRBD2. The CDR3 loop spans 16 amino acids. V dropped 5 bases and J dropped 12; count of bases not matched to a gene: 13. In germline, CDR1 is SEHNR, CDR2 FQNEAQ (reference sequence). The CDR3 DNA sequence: TGTGCCAGCAGCGGACGGTGGACTAGCGGGAGCAAGAGGCAGTTCTTC. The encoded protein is CASSGRWTSGSKRQFF.

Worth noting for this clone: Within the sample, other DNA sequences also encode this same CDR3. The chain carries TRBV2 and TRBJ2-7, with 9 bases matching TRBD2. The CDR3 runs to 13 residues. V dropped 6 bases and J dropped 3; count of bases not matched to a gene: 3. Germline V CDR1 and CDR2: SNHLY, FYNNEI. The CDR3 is CASRLAGIYEQYF. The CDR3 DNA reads TGTGCCAGCAGGCTAGCGGGGATCTACGAGCAGTACTTC.

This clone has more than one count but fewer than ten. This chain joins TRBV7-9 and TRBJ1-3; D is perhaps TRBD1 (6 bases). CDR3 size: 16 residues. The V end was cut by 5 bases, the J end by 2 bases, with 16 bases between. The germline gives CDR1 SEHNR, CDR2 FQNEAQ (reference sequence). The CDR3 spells CASSPLGGLPGNTIYF. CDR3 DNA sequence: TGTGCCAGCAGCCCCCTTGGGGGGCTCCCTGGAAACACCATATATTTT.

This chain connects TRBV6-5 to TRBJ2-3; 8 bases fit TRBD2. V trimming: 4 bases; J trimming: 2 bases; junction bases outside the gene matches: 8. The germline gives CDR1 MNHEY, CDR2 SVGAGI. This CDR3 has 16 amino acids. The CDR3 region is CASSSILAVNTDTQYF. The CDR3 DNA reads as TGTGCCAGCAGTTCAATACTAGCGGTTAACACAGATACGCAGTATTTT.

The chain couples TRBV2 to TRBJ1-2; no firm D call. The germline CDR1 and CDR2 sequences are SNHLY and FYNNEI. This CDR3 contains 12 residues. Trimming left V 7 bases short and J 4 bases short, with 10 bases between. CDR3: CASTFGTYGYTF. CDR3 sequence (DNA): TGTGCCAGCACGTTTGGAACCTATGGCTACACCTTC.

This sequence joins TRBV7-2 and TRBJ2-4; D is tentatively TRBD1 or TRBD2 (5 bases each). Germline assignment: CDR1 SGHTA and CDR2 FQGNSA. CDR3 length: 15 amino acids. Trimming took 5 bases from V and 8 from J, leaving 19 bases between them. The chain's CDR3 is CASSPTSGQGHIQYF. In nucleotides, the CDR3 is TGTGCCAGCAGCCCAACATCGGGGCAGGGCCACATTCAGTACTTC.

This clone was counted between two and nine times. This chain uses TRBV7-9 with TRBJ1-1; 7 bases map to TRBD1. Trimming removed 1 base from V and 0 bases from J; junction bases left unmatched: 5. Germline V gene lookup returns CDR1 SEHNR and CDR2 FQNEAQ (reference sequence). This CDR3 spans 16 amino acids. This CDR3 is CASSLGGDSMNTEAFF. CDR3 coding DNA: TGTGCCAGCAGCTTAGGGGGGGACAGCATGAACACTGAAGCTTTCTTT. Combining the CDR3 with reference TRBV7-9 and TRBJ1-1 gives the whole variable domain DTGVSQNPRHKITKRGQNVTFRCDPISEHNRLYWYRQTLGQGPEFLTYFQNEAQLEKSRLLSDRFSAERPKGSFSTLEIQRTEQGDSAMYLCASSLGGDSMNTEAFFGQGTRLTVV.

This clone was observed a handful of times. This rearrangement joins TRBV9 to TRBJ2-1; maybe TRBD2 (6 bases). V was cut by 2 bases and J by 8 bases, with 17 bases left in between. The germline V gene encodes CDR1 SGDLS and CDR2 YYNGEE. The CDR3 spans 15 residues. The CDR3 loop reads CASSVQVGTVYEQFF. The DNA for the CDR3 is TGTGCCAGCAGCGTTCAGGTTGGGACTGTATATGAGCAGTTCTTC. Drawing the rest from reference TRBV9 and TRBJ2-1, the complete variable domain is DSGVTQTPKHLITATGQRVTLRCSPRSGDLSVYWYQQSLDQGLQFLIQYYNGEERAKGNILERFSAQQFPDLHSELNLSSLELGDSALYFCASSVQVGTVYEQFFGPGTRLTVL.

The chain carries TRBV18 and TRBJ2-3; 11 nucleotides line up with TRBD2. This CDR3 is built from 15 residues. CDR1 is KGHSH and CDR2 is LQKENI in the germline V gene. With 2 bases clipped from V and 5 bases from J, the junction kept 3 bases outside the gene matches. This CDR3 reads CASSPTSGRRDTQYF. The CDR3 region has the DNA TGTGCCAGCTCACCAACTAGCGGGAGAAGAGATACGCAGTATTTT.

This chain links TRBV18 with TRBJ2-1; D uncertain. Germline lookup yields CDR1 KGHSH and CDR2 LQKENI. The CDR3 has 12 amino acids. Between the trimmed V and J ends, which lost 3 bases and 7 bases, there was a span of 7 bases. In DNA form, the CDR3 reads TGTGCCAGCTCACCGTCCGGGAATGAGCAGTTCTTC. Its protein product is CASSPSGNEQFF.

The CDR3 DNA reads as TGTGCCAGCAGTCCCCCTAGCGGAAACTACAATGAGCAGTTCTTC. This translates into CASSPPSGNYNEQFF. This rearrangement joins TRBV28 to TRBJ2-1, with 7 bases fitting TRBD2. This CDR3 has 15 residues. V lost 5 bases to trimming and J lost 3 bases; unmatched junction nucleotides: 7. Germline values: CDR1 MDHEN, CDR2 SYDVKM.

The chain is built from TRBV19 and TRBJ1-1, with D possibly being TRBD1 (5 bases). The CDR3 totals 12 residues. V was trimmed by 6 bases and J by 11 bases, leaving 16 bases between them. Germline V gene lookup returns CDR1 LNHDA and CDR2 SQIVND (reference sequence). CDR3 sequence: CASSLGTTGAFF. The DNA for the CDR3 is TGTGCCAGTAGCCTCGGGACCACTGGGGCTTTCTTT.

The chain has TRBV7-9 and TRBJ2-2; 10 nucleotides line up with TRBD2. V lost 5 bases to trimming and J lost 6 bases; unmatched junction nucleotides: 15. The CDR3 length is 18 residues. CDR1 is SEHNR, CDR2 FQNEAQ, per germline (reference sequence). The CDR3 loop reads CASSAGLSSGRRAGELFF. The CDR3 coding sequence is TGTGCCAGCAGCGCCGGGCTCTCTAGCGGGAGAAGGGCCGGGGAGCTGTTTTTT.

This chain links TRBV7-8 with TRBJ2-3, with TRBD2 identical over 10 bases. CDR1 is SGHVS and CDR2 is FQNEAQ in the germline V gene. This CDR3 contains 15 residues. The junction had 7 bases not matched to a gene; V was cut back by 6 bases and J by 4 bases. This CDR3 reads CASSPISGRADTQYF. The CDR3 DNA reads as TGTGCCAGCAGTCCTATCAGCGGGAGGGCAGATACGCAGTATTTT.

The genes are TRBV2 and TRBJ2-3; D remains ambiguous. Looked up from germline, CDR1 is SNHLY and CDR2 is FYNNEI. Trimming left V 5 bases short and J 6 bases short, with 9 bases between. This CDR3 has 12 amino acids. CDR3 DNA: TGTGCCAGCAGTCTAGGGTCCGATACGCAGTATTTT. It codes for CASSLGSDTQYF.

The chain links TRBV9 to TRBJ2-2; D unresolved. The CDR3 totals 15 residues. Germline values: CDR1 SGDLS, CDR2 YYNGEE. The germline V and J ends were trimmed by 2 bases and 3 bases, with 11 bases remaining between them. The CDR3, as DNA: TGTGCCAGCAGCGTCAGGTCCCTCGACACCGGGGAGCTGTTTTTT. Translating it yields CASSVRSLDTGELFF.

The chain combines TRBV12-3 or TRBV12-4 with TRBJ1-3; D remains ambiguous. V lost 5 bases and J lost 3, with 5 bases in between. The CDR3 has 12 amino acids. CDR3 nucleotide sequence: TGTGCCAGCAGTATCCTTGGAAACACCATATATTTT. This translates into CASSILGNTIYF.

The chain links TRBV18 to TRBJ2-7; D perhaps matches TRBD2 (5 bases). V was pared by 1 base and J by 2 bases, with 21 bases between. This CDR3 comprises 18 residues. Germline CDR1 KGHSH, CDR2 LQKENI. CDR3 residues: CASSPLGFWGASTYEQYF. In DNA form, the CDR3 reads TGTGCCAGCTCACCACTAGGTTTTTGGGGAGCTTCCACCTACGAGCAGTACTTC.

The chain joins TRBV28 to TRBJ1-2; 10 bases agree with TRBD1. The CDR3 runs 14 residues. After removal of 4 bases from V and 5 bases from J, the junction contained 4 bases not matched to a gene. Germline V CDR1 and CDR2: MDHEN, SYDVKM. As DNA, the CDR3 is TGTGCCAGCAGTTGGGGACAGGGGATATATGGCTACACCTTC. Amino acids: CASSWGQGIYGYTF.

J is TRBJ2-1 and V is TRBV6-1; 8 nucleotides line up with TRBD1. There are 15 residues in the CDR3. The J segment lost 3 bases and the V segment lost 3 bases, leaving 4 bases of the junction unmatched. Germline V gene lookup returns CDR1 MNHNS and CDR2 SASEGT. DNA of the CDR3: TGTGCCAGCAGTGACCAGGGGGCTGGCTACAATGAGCAGTTCTTC. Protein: CASSDQGAGYNEQFF.

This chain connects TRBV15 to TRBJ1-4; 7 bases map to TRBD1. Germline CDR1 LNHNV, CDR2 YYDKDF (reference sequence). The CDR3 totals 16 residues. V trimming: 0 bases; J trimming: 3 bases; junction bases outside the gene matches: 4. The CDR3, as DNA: TGTGCCACCAGCAGAGATTCGGGACAGCCTAATGAAAAACTGTTTTTT. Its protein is CATSRDSGQPNEKLFF.

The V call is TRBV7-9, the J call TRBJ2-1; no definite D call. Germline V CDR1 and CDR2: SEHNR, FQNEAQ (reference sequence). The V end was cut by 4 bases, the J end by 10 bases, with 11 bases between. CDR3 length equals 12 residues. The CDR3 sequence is CASSSDSPEQFF. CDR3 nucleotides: TGTGCCAGCAGCTCAGACTCACCGGAGCAGTTCTTC.

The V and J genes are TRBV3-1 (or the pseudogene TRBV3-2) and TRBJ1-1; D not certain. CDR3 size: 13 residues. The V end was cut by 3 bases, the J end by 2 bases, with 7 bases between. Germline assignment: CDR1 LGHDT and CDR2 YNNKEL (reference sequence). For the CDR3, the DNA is TGTGCCAGCAGCCACGGCCCTAACACTGAAGCTTTCTTT. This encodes CASSHGPNTEAFF.

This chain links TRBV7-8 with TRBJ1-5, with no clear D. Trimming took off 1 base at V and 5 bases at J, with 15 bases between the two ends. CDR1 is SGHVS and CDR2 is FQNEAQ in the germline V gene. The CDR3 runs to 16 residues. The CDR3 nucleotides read TGTGCCAGCAGCTTAGTCGGTGGAGTTGTGCATCAGCCCCAGCATTTT. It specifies CASSLVGGVVHQPQHF.